This TCR beta chain derives from a study of CD8+CD57+ T cells in acquired aplastic anemia (dated 2018 in TCRdb). In the study overall: Extracted DNA from sorted CD4+ and CD8+ cells averaged 3.2 ug, ranging from about 0.17 to 27.4 ug. Mean read counts for healthy donor samples were about 10 million for CD4+ cells and 11.0 million for CD8+ cells.

TCR repertoires of sorted CD4+ and CD8+ blood T cells from severe aplastic anemia patients and healthy subjects were deep-sequenced in the study. Ficoll-Paque density gradient centrifugation was used to isolate peripheral blood mononuclear cells. Before DNA was extracted, CD4+ and CD8+ T cells were sorted using either FACS or magnetic beads. This clonotype was recorded a few times. Its antigen specificity is not known. No per-base quality is available; no much larger clone lies one base away. The paper as a whole reports these results and caveats: Twenty-nine CD8+ CDR3 sequences were found in both patients and controls but appeared to be highly expressed in patients and within the immunodominant clones of the patients. Between patients and healthy controls, no significant difference in CD8+ Simpson's diversity was found (P=0.060).

Genomic DNA served as template for TCR beta VDJ combination and CDR3 sequence profiling. TCR repertoire sequencing was run on an Illumina HiSeq 2000. The original pipeline was this. Repertoire assessment relied on Simpson's diversity index, CDR3 size and DJ length profiles, and TRBV/TRBJ rearrangement plots. The most abundant DNA sequence in the deep sequencing data was defined as the immunodominant clone. CDR3 amino acid sequences were screened for sharing across subjects and compared with published repertoires and the VDJdb database. TCRdb itself trimmed the public reads at Q25 with fastp, ran MiXCR and retained productive beta chains. Rows matching on CDR3 protein sequence are summarized as one entry with the most common DNA and genes. It is TCRdb's table, rather than the study itself, that gives the V and J calls and clone size. This sample holds tens of thousands of distinct CDR3 sequences; 68% were observed only once. Jointly, the top ten make up about 25% of the sample.

From the cysteine up to the phenylalanine, the CDR3 has a length of 13 residues. Only the CDR3 part of the read is kept: 39 bases, read in frame from the first base. The junction carries 1 base between V and J, which are trimmed by 0 bases and 4 bases respectively. CDR1 ENHRY and CDR2 SYGVKD are derived from the germline V gene. The sequencing input was sorted CD4+, CD8+, or CD8+CD57+ T cells (not recorded which) from PBMCs. This clonotype was obtained from a human donor in good health, serving as a control. The chain is made from TRBV10-3 and TRBJ1-6, with the D gene call left open. The CDR3 has the sequence CAISESYNSPLHF. The base sequence is TGTGCCATCAGTGAGTCTTATAATTCACCCCTCCACTTT.